This TCR beta chain was recorded in a study of T-cell reconstitution after alpha-beta-depleted transplantation in children. Findings and caveats of the study: T-cell numbers and diversity, one year after transplant, stemmed largely from T cells that were newly produced. Expanded clones from the graft, numbering several hundred, reportedly supplied alpha-beta T cells about two months after transplant.

This clonotype was counted once. Its antigen remains unknown. The TCRbeta library was prepared with unique molecular identifiers. TCRdb re-analysed the PCR reads in MiXCR, keeping a single row per CDR3 protein. Among approximately 82,000 distinct CDR3 sequences listed, 15% to 20% were seen once. Looked up from germline, CDR1 is LGHDT and CDR2 is YNNKEL (reference sequence). Trimming cost V 11 bases and J 2 bases, with 20 bases left between them. The CDR3 sequence is 15 residues long. Sample: PBMCs, mostly from graft donor cells, taken 360 days after TCRalphabeta/CD19-depleted stem cell transplant. This clonotype originated in a male patient under 10 years old who had a stem cell transplant for acute lymphoblastic leukemia, so the T cells may come from the graft donor. The genes are TRBV3-1 and TRBJ2-3; unclear D gene. The CDR3 loop is CASCQAPQPTDTQYF. The CDR3 region has the DNA TGTGCCTCCTGCCAAGCCCCCCAGCCCACAGATACGCAGTATTTT.